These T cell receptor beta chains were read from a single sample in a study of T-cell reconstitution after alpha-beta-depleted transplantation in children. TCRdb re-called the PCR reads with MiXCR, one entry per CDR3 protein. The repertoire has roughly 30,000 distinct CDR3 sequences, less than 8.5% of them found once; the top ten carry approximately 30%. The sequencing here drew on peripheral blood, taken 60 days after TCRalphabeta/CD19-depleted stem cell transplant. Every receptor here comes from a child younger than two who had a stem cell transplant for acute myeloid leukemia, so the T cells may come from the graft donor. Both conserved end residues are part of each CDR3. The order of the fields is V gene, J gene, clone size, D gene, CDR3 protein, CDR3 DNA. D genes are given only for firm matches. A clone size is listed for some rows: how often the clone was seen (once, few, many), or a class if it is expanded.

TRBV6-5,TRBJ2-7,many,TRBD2,CASGGGLAAAYEQYF,TGTGCCAGCGGGGGTGGACTAGCGGCCGCCTACGAGCAGTACTTC
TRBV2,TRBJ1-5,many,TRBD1,CASSEEGQGLNQPQHF,TGTGCCAGCAGTGAAGAGGGACAGGGTCTCAATCAGCCCCAGCATTTT
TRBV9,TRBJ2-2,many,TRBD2,CASSVGLAGGRPGELFF,TGTGCCAGCAGCGTAGGCCTAGCGGGAGGGCGACCCGGGGAGCTGTTTTTT
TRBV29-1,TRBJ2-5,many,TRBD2,CSVVPRVAGQETQYF,TGCAGCGTTGTCCCAAGGGTAGCGGGACAAGAGACCCAGTACTTC
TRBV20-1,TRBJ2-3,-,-,CSAGLEQGLRGTQYF,TGCAGTGCGGGCCTGGAACAGGGCCTCAGAGGCACGCAGTATTTT
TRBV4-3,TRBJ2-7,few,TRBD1,CASSLGTGPWEQYF,TGCGCCAGCAGCCTCGGGACAGGTCCATGGGAGCAGTACTTC
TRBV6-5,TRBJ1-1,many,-,CASSYDLFTEAFF,TGTGCCAGCAGTTACGATCTCTTCACTGAAGCTTTCTTT
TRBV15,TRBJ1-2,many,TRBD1,CATSSPDRPYGYTF,TGTGCCACCAGCAGCCCGGACAGGCCCTATGGCTACACCTTC
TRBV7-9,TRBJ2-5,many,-,CASSPYSGTREETQYF,TGTGCCAGCAGCCCTTATTCCGGGACAAGAGAAGAGACCCAGTACTTC
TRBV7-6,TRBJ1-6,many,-,CASSLENSPLHF,TGTGCCAGCAGCTTAGAGAATTCACCCCTCCACTTT
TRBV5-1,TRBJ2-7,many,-,CASSTGMYEQYF,TGCGCCAGCAGCACCGGGATGTACGAGCAGTACTTC